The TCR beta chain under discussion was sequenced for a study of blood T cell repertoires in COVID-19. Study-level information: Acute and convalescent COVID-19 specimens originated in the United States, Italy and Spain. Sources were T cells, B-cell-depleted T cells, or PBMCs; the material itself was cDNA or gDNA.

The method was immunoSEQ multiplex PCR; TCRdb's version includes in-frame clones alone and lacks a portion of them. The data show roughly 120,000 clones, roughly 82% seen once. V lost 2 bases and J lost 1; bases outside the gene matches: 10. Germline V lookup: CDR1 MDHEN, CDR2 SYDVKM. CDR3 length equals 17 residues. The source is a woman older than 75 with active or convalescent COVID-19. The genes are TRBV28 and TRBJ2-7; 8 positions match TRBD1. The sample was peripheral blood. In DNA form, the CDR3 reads TGTGCCAGCAGTTTAAGGTTGGACAGGGATTTTTCCTACGAGCAGTACTTC. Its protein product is CASSLRLDRDFSYEQYF.